A single sample gave rise to the 15 T cell receptor beta chains below, sequenced in a study of blood T cell repertoires in COVID-19. This table comes from immunoSEQ multiplex PCR, and its TCRdb copy is limited to in-frame clones, with some not included. Here the sample spans a few hundred thousand clones, more than 85% being singletons. Sequencing input: PBMCs or T cells enriched from blood (not recorded which). Source of these receptors: a woman aged 60-70 years who had recovered from COVID-19.

The chain has TRBV15 and TRBJ2-1, with D possibly TRBD1 on 5 matching bases. Germline V gene data show CDR1 as LNHNV and CDR2 as YYDKDF (reference sequence). Between the trimmed V and J ends, which lost 1 base and 4 bases, there was a span of 11 bases. This CDR3 region has 15 residues. CDR3 sequence: CATSRGGIRYNEQFF. As DNA, the CDR3 is TGTGCCACCAGCAGAGGGGGCATCAGGTACAATGAGCAGTTCTTC.

The genes are TRBV27 and TRBJ1-5; D is unresolved. The CDR3 is 12 amino acids. Per germline, CDR1 MNHEY and CDR2 SMNVEV (reference sequence). V was trimmed by 6 bases and J by 3 bases, leaving 6 bases between them. The CDR3 bases are TGTGCCAGCAGCCCCCTCAATCAGCCCCAGCATTTT. Its translation: CASSPLNQPQHF.

J is TRBJ2-2 and V is TRBV27; D gene ambiguous. CDR1 MNHEY and CDR2 SMNVEV come from the germline V gene (reference sequence). Trimming took 2 bases from V and 6 from J, leaving 13 bases between them. This CDR3 has 15 residues. CDR3 nucleotide sequence: TGTGCCAGCAGTTTACAGCCAGGCAACTCCGGGGAGCTGTTTTTT. It translates to CASSLQPGNSGELFF.

Concerning this clone: Other DNA variants within this sample encode the same CDR3. The gene calls are TRBV3-1 (or the pseudogene TRBV3-2) and TRBJ1-1; maybe TRBD1 (5 bases). The CDR3 is made up of 13 amino acids. Germline CDR1 reads LGHDT; CDR2 reads YNNKEL (reference sequence). Trimming took 1 base from V and 5 from J, leaving 8 bases between them. Written as DNA, the CDR3 is TGTGCCAGCAGCCAAGGGGGGGGGACTGAAGCTTTCTTT. Encoded protein: CASSQGGGTEAFF.

This chain connects TRBV7-8 to TRBJ2-2; a weak D match, TRBD1 (6 bases). Looked up from germline, CDR1 is SGHVS and CDR2 is FQNEAQ. The CDR3 totals 16 residues. V lost 2 bases to trimming and J lost 1 base, with 11 bases between them. CDR3 amino acids: CASSLFARGNTGELFF. CDR3 coding DNA: TGTGCCAGCAGCTTATTTGCCAGGGGGAACACCGGGGAGCTGTTTTTT.

The chain carries TRBV6-5 and TRBJ1-4; D call uncertain. The CDR3 contains 11 residues. Germline lookup yields CDR1 MNHEY and CDR2 SVGAGI. V was clipped by 6 bases and J by 8 bases, with 7 bases between them. CDR3 amino acids: CASSPTEKLFF. The DNA for the CDR3 is TGTGCCAGCAGCCCGACAGAAAAACTGTTTTTT.

V and J are TRBV5-1 and TRBJ2-5, with 13 bases fitting TRBD2. With 0 bases clipped from V and 4 bases from J, the junction kept 3 bases outside the gene matches. Germline V lookup: CDR1 SGHRS, CDR2 YFSETQ. This CDR3 has 16 residues. The CDR3 coding sequence is TGCGCCAGCAGCTTGGAACTAGCGGGGGGGAGAGAGACCCAGTACTTC. As protein: CASSLELAGGRETQYF.

The chain carries TRBV24-1 and TRBJ1-2; D gene unclear. Trimming stripped 4 bases from V and 9 bases from J, with 8 bases between. This CDR3 contains 11 residues. The germline CDR1 and CDR2 sequences are KGHDR and SFDVKD. As DNA, the CDR3 is TGTGCCACCAGTGACTTGGAGAGCTACACCTTC. Translation gives CATSDLESYTF.

This clone was recorded a few times. V is TRBV5-1 and J is TRBJ2-1; maybe TRBD1 (6 bases). The V gene's germline CDR1 is SGHRS and CDR2 YFSETQ. This CDR3 has 14 amino acids. V was clipped by 0 bases and J by 11 bases, with 15 bases between them. The CDR3 loop is CASSLAKDSRKQFF. CDR3 sequence (DNA): TGCGCCAGCAGCTTGGCCAAGGACAGTAGGAAGCAGTTCTTC.

In this sample, this clone turned up a few times. The rearrangement uses TRBV5-1 and TRBJ2-1; D may be TRBD1 (5 bases). This CDR3 has 16 residues. The V gene lost 0 bases and the J gene lost 7 bases, with 17 bases spanning the gap. The germline gives CDR1 SGHRS, CDR2 YFSETQ. CDR3 protein: CASSLARTPLGNEQFF. DNA for the CDR3: TGCGCCAGCAGCTTGGCCCGGACACCGTTGGGGAATGAGCAGTTCTTC. Based on the CDR3 plus reference TRBV5-1 and TRBJ2-1, the full variable domain is KAGVTQTPRYLIKTRGQQVTLSCSPISGHRSVSWYQQTPGQGLQFLFEYFSETQRNKGNFPGRFSGRQFSNSRSEMNVSTLELGDSALYLCASSLARTPLGNEQFFGPGTRLTVL.

The chain links TRBV7-9 to TRBJ2-7; 9 bases line up with TRBD2. CDR3 length: 15 residues. V dropped 4 bases and J dropped 7; count of bases not matched to a gene: 11. Per germline, CDR1 SEHNR and CDR2 FQNEAQ (reference sequence). CDR3 amino acids: CASSSSTGLAIEQYF. The DNA of the CDR3 is TGTGCCAGCAGCTCGAGCACGGGACTAGCAATAGAGCAGTACTTC.

The V gene is TRBV10-3, the J gene TRBJ2-7; 12 bases are shared with TRBD1. CDR3 length: 13 amino acids. The J segment lost 5 bases and the V segment lost 6 bases, leaving 2 bases of the junction unmatched. Germline V gene lookup returns CDR1 ENHRY and CDR2 SYGVKD. CDR3 in DNA: TGTGCCATCAGAGGGACAGGGGGCGACGAGCAGTACGTC. Protein: CAIRGTGGDEQYV.

This clone occurred a few times. The rearrangement joins TRBV30 to TRBJ2-3; TRBD2 agrees at 7 bases. The ends lost 1 base at V and 1 base at J; junction bases unmatched: 2. Germline CDR1 is GTSNPN and CDR2 is SVGIG (reference sequence). The CDR3 consists of 14 residues. The CDR3 is CAWSGGGRTDTQYF. As DNA, the CDR3 is TGTGCCTGGAGTGGGGGGGGACGCACAGATACGCAGTATTTT.

The genes are TRBV10-1 and TRBJ2-7; 8 nucleotides line up with TRBD1. The length of the CDR3 is 16 residues. Per the germline V gene, CDR1 is WNHNN and CDR2 is SYGVQD (reference sequence). After removal of 2 bases from V and 0 bases from J, the junction contained 6 bases not matched to a gene. The CDR3, as DNA: TGCGCCAGCAGTGAGGCCACAGGGGGAAACTCCTACGAGCAGTACTTC. This codes for CASSEATGGNSYEQYF.

V and J are TRBV5-1 and TRBJ2-3, with D maybe TRBD2 (6 bases). Trimming stripped 4 bases from V and 2 bases from J, with 14 bases between. CDR1 is SGHRS, CDR2 YFSETQ, per germline. CDR3 length: 15 residues. Here the CDR3 DNA reads TGCGCCAGCAGCGCGGGATCGGAGGACACAGATACGCAGTATTTT. Translating gives CASSAGSEDTDTQYF.